This T cell receptor beta chain derives from a study of blood T cell dynamics during melanoma immunotherapy. Study details: Metastatic melanoma patients received first-line pembrolizumab or nivolumab plus ipilimumab.

Germline CDR1 ENHRY, CDR2 SYGVKD. Trimming removed 4 bases from V and 4 bases from J, with 8 bases in between. The CDR3 totals 13 residues. Overall study findings and caveats: The most clonal sorted CD8+ subset, immune-effector cells, was closest to cell-free DNA CDR3 sequences.

About this clone itself: Its antigen is undetermined.

Sequencing used immunoSEQ multiplex PCR; TCRdb keeps in-frame clones, though not all of them. The table includes roughly 1,400 clones, around 63% detected once. Time point: pre-treatment baseline. Sampling occurred pretreatment (T0) and at week 3 (W3), after cycle one of checkpoint blockade. Patients with prior systemic cancer treatment, concomitant immunosuppressants, or other active malignancies were excluded. The V call is TRBV10-3, the J call TRBJ2-1; D may match TRBD1 or TRBD2 (5 bases each). The TCR originated in a human donor with melanoma. The sequences come from central memory CD8+ T cells from blood, collected from a patient treated with checkpoint blockade. Written as DNA, the CDR3 is TGTGCCATCAGTGGGGGGAAGTACAATGAGCAGTTCTTC. Its protein product is CAISGGKYNEQFF.